This record concerns one T cell receptor (beta chain) sequence. TCRdb re-analysed the RT-PCR reads in MiXCR, keeping a single row per CDR3 protein. The sample records under 170,000 distinct CDR3 sequences, about two fifths being singletons. The data derive from a study of patients and donors after allogeneic stem cell transplantation. The CDR3 sequence is 15 residues long. Trimming took 1 base from V and 3 from J, leaving 10 bases between them. The germline gives CDR1 LGHNA, CDR2 YSLEER. The sequencing sample was made of blood, either unsorted or a sorted T cell fraction (not recorded which). The receptor was derived from a human donor who was either an allogeneic HSCT recipient or a stem cell or donor lymphocyte infusion donor (not recorded which). It is not recorded whose cells these are; they may come from a transplant donor. V usage is TRBV4-3 and J usage is TRBJ2-1; D gene ambiguous. In DNA, the CDR3 is TGCGCCAGCAGCCAAGGTGCAAAGGGCTACAATGAGCAGTTCTTC. Protein product: CASSQGAKGYNEQFF.